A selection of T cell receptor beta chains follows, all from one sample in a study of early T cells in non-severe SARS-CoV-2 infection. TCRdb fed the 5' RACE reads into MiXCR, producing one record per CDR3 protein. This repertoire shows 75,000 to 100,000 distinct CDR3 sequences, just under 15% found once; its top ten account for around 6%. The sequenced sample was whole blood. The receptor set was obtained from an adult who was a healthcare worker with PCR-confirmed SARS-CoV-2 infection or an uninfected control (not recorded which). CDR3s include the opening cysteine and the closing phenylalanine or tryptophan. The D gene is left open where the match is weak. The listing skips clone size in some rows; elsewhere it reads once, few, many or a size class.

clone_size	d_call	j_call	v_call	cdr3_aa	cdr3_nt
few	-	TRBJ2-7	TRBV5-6	CASSLKAGGGDEQYF	TGTGCCAGCAGCTTGAAGGCAGGAGGAGGGGACGAGCAGTACTTC
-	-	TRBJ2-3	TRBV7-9	CASSRGPRDTQYF	TGTGCCAGCAGCCGGGGCCCGAGGGATACGCAGTATTTT
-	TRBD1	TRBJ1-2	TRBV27	CASSSGTGRYGYTF	TGTGCCAGCAGTTCCGGGACAGGGAGGTATGGCTACACCTTC
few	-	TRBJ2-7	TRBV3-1	CASSQDQTRQYF	TGTGCCAGCAGCCAAGATCAGACGAGGCAGTACTTC
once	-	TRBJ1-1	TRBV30	CAWSPGGVNTEAFF	TGTGCCTGGAGCCCGGGAGGGGTTAACACTGAAGCTTTCTTT
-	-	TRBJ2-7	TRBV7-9	CASSFPGPGYEQYF	TGTGCCAGCAGCTTTCCGGGCCCGGGGTACGAGCAGTACTTC
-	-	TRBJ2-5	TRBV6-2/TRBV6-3	CASTPGVVTQYF	TGTGCCAGCACCCCGGGAGTCGTGACCCAGTACTTC
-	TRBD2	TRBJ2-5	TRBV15	CATSRDLMAGAETQYF	TGTGCCACCAGCAGAGATTTAATGGCGGGAGCAGAGACCCAGTACTTC
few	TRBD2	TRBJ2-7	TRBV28	CASSSTGGDEQYF	TGTGCCAGCAGCTCAACTGGGGGGGACGAGCAGTACTTC
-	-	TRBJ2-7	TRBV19	CAINPQILRKNTPYEQYF	TGTGCCATAAATCCACAGATTCTCAGAAAGAACACTCCCTACGAGCAGTACTTC
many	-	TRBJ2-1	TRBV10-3	CAISESFWGEQFF	TGTGCCATCAGTGAGTCGTTCTGGGGTGAGCAGTTCTTC
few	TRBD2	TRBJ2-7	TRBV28	CASSSRIGTRETYEQYF	TGTGCCAGCAGTTCTAGAATAGGGACTAGAGAAACCTACGAGCAGTACTTC
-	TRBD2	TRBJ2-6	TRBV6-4	CASSASGSSGANVLTF	TGTGCCAGCAGTGCTAGCGGGAGCTCTGGGGCCAACGTCCTGACTTTC
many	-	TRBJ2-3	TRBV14	CASQQGATQYF	TGTGCCAGCCAACAGGGTGCTACGCAGTATTTT
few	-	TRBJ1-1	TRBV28	CASSYTEAFF	TGTGCCAGCAGTTACACTGAAGCTTTCTTT
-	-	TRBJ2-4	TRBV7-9	CASSGGRTSKNIQYF	TGTGCCAGCAGCGGGGGGCGGACTAGCAAAAACATTCAGTACTTC
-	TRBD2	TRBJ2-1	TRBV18	CVSLPLAGDEQFF	TGTGTCAGCCTTCCTCTAGCGGGCGATGAGCAGTTCTTC
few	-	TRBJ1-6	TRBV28	CASSPVDGPLHF	TGTGCCAGCAGCCCAGTGGACGGCCCCCTCCACTTT
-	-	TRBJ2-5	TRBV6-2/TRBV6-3	CASSQGLGETQYF	TGTGCCAGCAGTCAAGGCCTTGGAGAGACCCAGTACTTC
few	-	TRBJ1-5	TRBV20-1	CSARDTAGRGNQPQHF	TGCAGTGCTAGAGATACCGCGGGCAGGGGCAATCAGCCCCAGCATTTT
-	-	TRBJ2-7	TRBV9	CASSVDPVGPEQYF	TGTGCCAGCAGCGTAGACCCCGTAGGACCCGAGCAGTACTTC
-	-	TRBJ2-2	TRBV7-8	CASSPRRAIFRELFF	TGTGCCAGCAGCCCCAGACGGGCCATCTTCCGGGAGCTGTTTTTT
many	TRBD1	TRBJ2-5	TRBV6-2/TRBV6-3	CASSSGGTQYF	TGTGCCAGCAGTTCAGGGGGGACCCAGTACTTC
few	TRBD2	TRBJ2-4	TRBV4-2	CASSQDRSGRVAKNIQYF	TGTGCCAGCAGCCAAGATAGGAGCGGGAGGGTAGCCAAAAACATTCAGTACTTC
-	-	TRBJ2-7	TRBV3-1	CASSQVYLSGQYF	TGTGCCAGCAGCCAAGTGTACCTATCTGGGCAGTACTTC
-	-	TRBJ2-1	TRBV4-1	CASSQGLPKGRTNEQFF	TGCGCCAGCAGCCAAGGTCTCCCCAAGGGACGGACGAATGAGCAGTTCTTC
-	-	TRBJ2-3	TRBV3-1	CASSLSLAGTDTQYF	TGTGCCAGCAGCCTATCCTTAGCGGGCACAGATACGCAGTATTTT
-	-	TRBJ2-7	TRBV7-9	CASSADDWYEQYF	TGTGCCAGCAGCGCCGACGATTGGTACGAGCAGTACTTC
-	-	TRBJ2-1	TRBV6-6	CASSSYTTQGHNEQFF	TGTGCCAGCAGTTCCTACACCACCCAGGGCCACAATGAGCAGTTCTTC
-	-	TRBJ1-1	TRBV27	CASSTGSRTEAFF	TGTGCCAGCAGCACAGGGTCGCGGACTGAAGCTTTCTTT
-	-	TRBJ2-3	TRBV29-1	CSVEGQLGDTQYF	TGCAGCGTTGAGGGGCAGTTGGGAGATACGCAGTATTTT
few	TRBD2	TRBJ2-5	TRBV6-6	CASRTRAGVGETQYF	TGTGCCAGCAGAACGCGAGCGGGAGTTGGAGAGACCCAGTACTTC
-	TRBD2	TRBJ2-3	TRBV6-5	CASRMGGGDTDTQYF	TGTGCCAGCAGGATGGGGGGAGGGGACACAGATACGCAGTATTTT
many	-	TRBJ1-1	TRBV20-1	CSAPWNTEAFF	TGCAGTGCGCCGTGGAACACTGAAGCTTTCTTT
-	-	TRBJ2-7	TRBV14	CASSQATGYEQYF	TGTGCCAGCAGCCAAGCCACAGGTTACGAGCAGTACTTC
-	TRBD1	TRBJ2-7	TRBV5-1	CASSSRPGGYEQYF	TGCGCCAGCAGCTCGAGGCCAGGGGGCTACGAGCAGTACTTC
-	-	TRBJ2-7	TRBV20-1	CSATVAARPYEQYF	TGCAGTGCCACGGTAGCGGCCCGACCCTACGAGCAGTACTTC
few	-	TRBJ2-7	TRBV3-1	CASSQGRLREQYF	TGTGCCAGCAGCCAAGGACGGTTGAGAGAGCAGTACTTC
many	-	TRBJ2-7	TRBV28	CASSKRQSYEQYF	TGTGCCAGCAGTAAAAGACAGTCCTACGAGCAGTACTTC
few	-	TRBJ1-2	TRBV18	CASSPAGEGYGYTF	TGTGCCAGCTCACCAGCAGGGGAGGGATATGGCTACACCTTC
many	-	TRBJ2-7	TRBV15	CATSRSGRNYEQYF	TGTGCCACCAGCAGATCCGGCCGGAACTACGAGCAGTACTTC
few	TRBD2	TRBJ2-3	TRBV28	CASSLSAGEDTQYF	TGTGCCAGCAGTTTATCAGCGGGAGAAGATACGCAGTATTTT